This T cell receptor (beta chain) stems from a study of response to subunit inactivated influenza vaccine. Each CDR3 protein is one row after TCRdb ran MiXCR on the RT-PCR reads. In the table there are about 610,000 distinct CDR3 sequences, 14% of which are singletons. Turning to this clonotype: The target antigen is unknown.

Study results and limitations: With each seasonal influenza vaccination, the authors suggested, few new T cells are recruited.

CDR3 length equals 16 residues. Losses at the gene ends were 1 base for V and 2 bases for J; bases not matched to a gene: 0. Germline V gene lookup returns CDR1 LGHDT and CDR2 YNNKEL (reference sequence). This chain uses TRBV3-1 with TRBJ2-1; 12 positions match TRBD2. This receptor was obtained from a man aged 50 to 59 who received an inactivated influenza vaccine. Sequencing was performed on PBMCs from blood, taken 11 to 12 days after vaccination. As DNA, the CDR3 is TGTGCCAGCAGCCAAGGACTAGCGGGAGCCTACAATGAGCAGTTCTTC. Protein: CASSQGLAGAYNEQFF.